One and the same sample provided the 2 T cell receptor beta chains below, sequenced in a study of cytomegalovirus exposure and HLA in healthy donors. Both 60 Vbeta primers and 13 Jbeta primers went into the PCR. The table came from immunoSEQ multiplex PCR; TCRdb's copy has only in-frame clones and leaves some out. This sample has around 40,000 clones; around 90% occur once, and the top ten carry 6.5% to 9.5%. The sequenced material came from PBMCs. All receptors come from a woman between 40 and 55 years old in good health and CMV-seropositive.

This chain uses TRBV11-2 with TRBJ1-4; tentatively, D is TRBD1 (6 bases). The germline gives CDR1 SGHAT, CDR2 FQNNGV. The V gene lost 1 base and the J gene lost 6 bases, with 12 bases spanning the gap. The CDR3 is 15 residues long. The CDR3 DNA is TGTGCCAGCAGCTTAGCGGGGGGGCCCTATGAAAAACTGTTTTTT. It is translated as CASSLAGGPYEKLFF.

The chain joins TRBV18 to TRBJ1-5; D is unresolved. Germline CDR1 KGHSH, CDR2 LQKENI. This CDR3 is built from 14 residues. V lost 3 bases to trimming and J lost 9 bases, with 15 bases between them. This CDR3 reads CASSPNPSSGPQHF. For the CDR3, the DNA is TGTGCCAGCTCACCGAATCCAAGCAGCGGGCCCCAGCATTTT.